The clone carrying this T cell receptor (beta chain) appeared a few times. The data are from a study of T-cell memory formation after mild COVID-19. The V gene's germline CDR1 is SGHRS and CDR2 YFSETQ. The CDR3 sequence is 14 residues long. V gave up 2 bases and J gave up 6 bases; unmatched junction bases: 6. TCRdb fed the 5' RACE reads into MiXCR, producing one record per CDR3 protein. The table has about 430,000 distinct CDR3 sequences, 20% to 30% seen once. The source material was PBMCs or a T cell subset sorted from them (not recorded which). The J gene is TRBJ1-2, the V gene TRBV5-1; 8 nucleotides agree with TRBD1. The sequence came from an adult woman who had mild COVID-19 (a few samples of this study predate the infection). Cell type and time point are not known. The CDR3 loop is CASSLDQGADGYTF. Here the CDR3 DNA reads TGCGCCAGCAGCTTAGACCAGGGGGCTGATGGCTACACCTTC.